This T cell receptor (beta chain) was retrieved from a study of CD8+ T cells in alopecia areata. Study context: Treated patients received severity scores based on the percentage of scalp area affected.

cDNA reverse transcribed from extracted RNA served as the sequencing template. The data were produced by immunoSEQ multiplex PCR, yet TCRdb's version contains in-frame clones alone and is incomplete. The sample includes around 290,000 clones, roughly 64% of them seen just once. CDR3 length equals 17 residues. Germline assignment: CDR1 MDHEN and CDR2 SYDVKM. Trimming left V 5 bases short and J 0 bases short, with 17 bases between. The treatment denotes: oral pan-JAK inhibitor, 5-10 mg twice daily. Sampling of alopecia areata patients yielded lesional scalp punch biopsies as well as peripheral blood. This rearrangement joins TRBV28 to TRBJ2-1; no firm D call. The material sequenced was CD4+ T cells sorted from blood, taken at week 24, from a patient treated with tofacitinib. The source of this sequence is a human donor with alopecia areata. The CDR3 protein is CASSTLQTVSSYNEQFF. In nucleotides, the CDR3 is TGTGCCAGCAGTACCCTTCAGACGGTTAGCTCCTACAATGAGCAGTTCTTC.